Listed here are 3 T cell receptor beta chains from one sample, sequenced in a study of T-cell reconstitution after alpha-beta-depleted transplantation in children. Preparation of the TCRbeta library was carried out with unique molecular identifiers. In TCRdb, the PCR reads were re-called with MiXCR into one record per CDR3 protein. This sample has 500,000 or so distinct CDR3 sequences, with approximately 30% found just once. The sample here was PBMCs from the stem cell graft donor, taken from the stem cell graft. The receptors shown here come from a human donor who donated a stem cell graft to a child with aplastic anemia.

This sequence joins TRBV29-1 and TRBJ2-3; D remains ambiguous. CDR1 SQVTM and CDR2 ANQGSEA come from the germline V gene. Trimming removed 4 bases at V and 3 bases at J, with 14 bases between. The CDR3 loop spans 14 amino acids. CDR3 sequence reads: CSVGYSQLTDTQYF. The CDR3, as DNA: TGCAGCGTTGGTTACAGTCAGTTAACAGATACGCAGTATTTT.

This clonotype was observed a few times. The chain carries TRBV7-2 and TRBJ1-1, with 7 bases fitting TRBD1. Germline V gene sequence: CDR1 SGHTA, CDR2 FQGNSA. Losses at the gene ends were 5 bases for V and 4 bases for J; bases not matched to a gene: 4. The CDR3 consists of 13 residues. The DNA of the CDR3 is TGTGCCAGCAGCCGACAGGGTCGCACTGAAGCTTTCTTT. It encodes CASSRQGRTEAFF.

This clonotype appeared a single time. This rearrangement joins TRBV7-9 to TRBJ2-5; D unresolved. Germline V gene lookup returns CDR1 SEHNR and CDR2 FQNEAQ (reference sequence). Trimming left V 5 bases short and J 1 base short, with 14 bases between. This CDR3 region has 15 residues. Here the CDR3 reads CASSRPATRQETQYF. The DNA of the CDR3 is TGTGCCAGCAGCCGGCCCGCGACTCGCCAAGAGACCCAGTACTTC.